The following is a T cell receptor beta chain sequence with its context. Its antigen is currently unknown. This specimen belongs to a study of cytomegalovirus exposure and HLA in healthy donors. Points from the study as a whole: Among donors in an Asian-associated ancestry cluster, a later analysis reportedly found fewer N-insertions than the roughly 650-donor mean.

Both 60 Vbeta primers and 13 Jbeta primers went into the PCR. Using immunoSEQ multiplex PCR, the repertoire was profiled, and TCRdb retains in-frame clones only, with some absent. The sample holds more than 90,000 clones; about 86% are singletons and the top ten take approximately 3.9%. CDR3 length: 14 amino acids. V was cut by 4 bases and J by 7 bases, with 14 bases left in between. CDR1 is SGHAT, CDR2 FQNNGV, per germline. Sequenced input: PBMCs. The sequence was collected from a woman aged 70-85 years in good health and CMV-seropositive. This chain joins TRBV11-2 and TRBJ2-1; possible D gene TRBD1, 5 bases. CDR3 nucleotides: TGTGCCAGCAGCTCCGGACACGGTTGGAATGAGCAGTTCTTC. This gives the protein CASSSGHGWNEQFF. The full variable domain, rest sourced from reference TRBV11-2 and TRBJ2-1, is EAGVAQSPRYKIIEKRQSVAFWCNPISGHATLYWYQQILGQGPKLLIQFQNNGVVDDSQLPKDRFSAERLKGVDSTLKIQPAKLEDSAVYLCASSSGHGWNEQFFGPGTRLTVL.